A selection of T cell receptor beta chains follows, all from one sample in a study of patients and donors after allogeneic stem cell transplantation. TCRdb called the RT-PCR reads again in MiXCR, with one record for every CDR3 protein. The sample includes 900,000 to 1,000,000 distinct CDR3 sequences, roughly 18% of them seen just once. Sequenced material: blood, either unsorted or a sorted T cell fraction (not recorded which). These receptors all come from a human donor who was either an allogeneic HSCT recipient or a stem cell or donor lymphocyte infusion donor (not recorded which). It is not recorded whose cells these are; they may come from a transplant donor. CDR3s include the opening cysteine and the closing phenylalanine or tryptophan. Each record gives: J gene, D gene, clone size, V gene, CDR3 protein, CDR3 DNA. The D gene is left open where the match is weak. A row's size may be missing; if present it is once, few, many or a size class.

j_call: TRBJ1-1
d_call: -
clone_size: many
v_call: TRBV7-2
cdr3_aa: CASSLVATEAFF
cdr3_nt: TGTGCCAGCAGCTTAGTGGCCACTGAAGCTTTCTTT

j_call: TRBJ1-2
d_call: -
clone_size: -
v_call: TRBV5-5
cdr3_aa: CASSQDAPSYTF
cdr3_nt: TGTGCCAGCAGCCAGGACGCCCCGAGCTACACCTTC

j_call: TRBJ1-6
d_call: TRBD1
clone_size: -
v_call: TRBV13
cdr3_aa: CASSLAGQGDNSPLHF
cdr3_nt: TGTGCCAGCAGCTTAGCCGGACAGGGGGATAATTCACCCCTCCACTTT

j_call: TRBJ1-5
d_call: -
clone_size: -
v_call: TRBV7-2
cdr3_aa: CASSPPKGQGPQPQHF
cdr3_nt: TGTGCCAGCAGCCCCCCAAAGGGTCAGGGACCTCAGCCCCAGCATTTT

j_call: TRBJ1-3
d_call: TRBD1
clone_size: few
v_call: TRBV9
cdr3_aa: CASSVGTGGRNTIYF
cdr3_nt: TGTGCCAGCAGCGTAGGGACAGGGGGACGAAACACCATATATTTT

j_call: TRBJ1-1
d_call: -
clone_size: -
v_call: TRBV21-1
cdr3_aa: CASIRSGWVGNTEAFF
cdr3_nt: TGTGCCAGCATCCGGTCAGGGTGGGTGGGGAACACTGAAGCTTTCTTT

j_call: TRBJ1-6
d_call: TRBD1
clone_size: -
v_call: TRBV20-1
cdr3_aa: CSARDEGTGVSSPLHF
cdr3_nt: TGCAGTGCTAGAGATGAGGGGACAGGGGTCAGTTCACCCCTCCACTTT

j_call: TRBJ1-5
d_call: TRBD1
clone_size: -
v_call: TRBV5-1
cdr3_aa: CASSLKGGHNQPQHF
cdr3_nt: TGCGCCAGCAGCTTGAAAGGGGGCCACAATCAGCCCCAGCATTTT

j_call: TRBJ2-1
d_call: TRBD1
clone_size: -
v_call: TRBV6-1
cdr3_aa: CASTSTGESYNEQFF
cdr3_nt: TGTGCCAGCACCTCAACAGGGGAGTCATACAATGAGCAGTTCTTC

j_call: TRBJ1-1
d_call: -
clone_size: -
v_call: TRBV7-9
cdr3_aa: CASSFPGPMNTEAFF
cdr3_nt: TGTGCCAGCAGCTTTCCGGGACCCATGAACACTGAAGCTTTCTTT

j_call: TRBJ1-1
d_call: -
clone_size: -
v_call: TRBV30
cdr3_aa: CAWSRGAEAFF
cdr3_nt: TGTGCCTGGAGCAGGGGCGCTGAAGCTTTCTTT

j_call: TRBJ2-3
d_call: TRBD1
clone_size: -
v_call: TRBV9
cdr3_aa: CASSVEGTGKGPRTDTQYF
cdr3_nt: TGTGCCAGCAGCGTAGAAGGGACAGGGAAAGGGCCTCGCACAGATACGCAGTATTTT

j_call: TRBJ2-1
d_call: -
clone_size: -
v_call: TRBV6-2/TRBV6-3
cdr3_aa: CASIRTGSNEQFF
cdr3_nt: TGTGCCAGCATTCGTACTGGTTCCAATGAGCAGTTCTTC

j_call: TRBJ2-7
d_call: TRBD1
clone_size: few
v_call: TRBV28
cdr3_aa: CASKETGGYEQYF
cdr3_nt: TGTGCCAGCAAAGAGACAGGGGGCTACGAGCAGTACTTC

j_call: TRBJ2-7
d_call: -
clone_size: -
v_call: TRBV29-1
cdr3_aa: CSVGVGASSYEQYF
cdr3_nt: TGCAGCGTTGGCGTCGGGGCTAGCTCCTACGAGCAGTACTTC

j_call: TRBJ2-7
d_call: TRBD2
clone_size: few
v_call: TRBV10-3
cdr3_aa: CAISESTSGSSYEQYF
cdr3_nt: TGTGCCATCAGTGAGTCGACTAGCGGGAGCTCCTACGAGCAGTACTTC

j_call: TRBJ1-2
d_call: -
clone_size: few
v_call: TRBV6-1
cdr3_aa: CASRWGNRDYGYTF
cdr3_nt: TGTGCCAGCAGATGGGGTAATCGTGACTATGGCTACACCTTC

j_call: TRBJ2-1
d_call: -
clone_size: few
v_call: TRBV25-1
cdr3_aa: CASSATTIYNEQFF
cdr3_nt: TGTGCCAGCAGTGCCACGACTATCTACAATGAGCAGTTCTTC

j_call: TRBJ2-3
d_call: TRBD2
clone_size: -
v_call: TRBV30
cdr3_aa: CAWSLAGGGDTQYF
cdr3_nt: TGTGCCTGGAGTCTAGCGGGAGGTGGAGATACGCAGTATTTT

j_call: TRBJ2-3
d_call: -
clone_size: -
v_call: TRBV9
cdr3_aa: CASSVATGRPIGRDTQYF
cdr3_nt: TGTGCCAGCAGCGTAGCTACGGGACGACCGATAGGGAGAGATACGCAGTATTTT

j_call: TRBJ2-1
d_call: -
clone_size: -
v_call: TRBV7-3
cdr3_aa: CASSLGDKQFF
cdr3_nt: TGTGCCAGCAGCTTAGGGGACAAGCAGTTCTTC